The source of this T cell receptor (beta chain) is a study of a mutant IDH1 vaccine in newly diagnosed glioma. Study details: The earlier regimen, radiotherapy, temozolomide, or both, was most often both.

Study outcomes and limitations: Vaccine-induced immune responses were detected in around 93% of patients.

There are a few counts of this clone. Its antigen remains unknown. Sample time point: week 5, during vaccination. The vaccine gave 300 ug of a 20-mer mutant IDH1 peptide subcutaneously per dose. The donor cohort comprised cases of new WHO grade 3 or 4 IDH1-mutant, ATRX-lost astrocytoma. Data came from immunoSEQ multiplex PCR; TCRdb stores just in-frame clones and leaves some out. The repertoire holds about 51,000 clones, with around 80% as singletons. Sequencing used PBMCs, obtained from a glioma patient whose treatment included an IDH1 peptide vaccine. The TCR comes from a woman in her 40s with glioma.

CDR3 nucleotides: TGTGCCAGCAGTGAAAAAGATGAGCAGTTCTTC. Protein: CASSEKDEQFF. This chain joins TRBV25-1 and TRBJ2-1; no clear D. In germline, CDR1 is MGHDK, CDR2 SYGVNS. V lost 2 bases and J 8 bases, leaving 4 bases between the germline ends. This CDR3 has 11 amino acids.